These 2 T cell receptor delta chains share one sample of origin, sequenced in a study of Vδ1+ human thymocytes. The antigens these receptors bind are not known. Whole-study results and caveats: Thymic TRG and TRD repertoires appeared highly polyclonal.

Extracted RNA was reverse transcribed into cDNA. The CDR3 regions were amplified by multiplex PCR from V-gene primers to a constant-region primer. TCRdb called clones from the multiplex PCR reads again using CATT. The table has about 73,000 delta-chain clones, 30% to 40% seen once. The specimen sequenced was Vdelta1+ gamma-delta thymocytes from the thymus. Subset noted: FACS-sorted CD3+ TCRalphabeta- TCRVdelta1+ TCRVdelta2- thymocytes. These receptors were taken from a boy in the first two years of life who had congenital heart surgery.

This chain uses TRDV1 with TRDJ1; perhaps TRDD2 as D (5 bases). From germline, CDR1 is TSWWSYY and CDR2 QGS. V lost 5 bases and J 3 bases, leaving 19 bases between the germline ends. The CDR3 length is 16 residues. CDR3 region: CALGPPITRGADKLIF. The CDR3 DNA follows: TGTGCTCTTGGGCCTCCTATAACCCGAGGGGCCGATAAACTCATCTTT.

This clone has only a few counts. The chain employs TRDV1 and TRDJ1; D may be TRDD2 or TRDD3 (5 bases each). Per the germline V gene, CDR1 is TSWWSYY and CDR2 is QGS. There are 15 residues in the CDR3. V lost 2 bases and J lost 11, with 21 bases in between. The CDR3 sequence: CALGEYPKGLAGLIF. CDR3 nucleotides: TGTGCTCTTGGGGAATATCCTAAGGGACTGGCAGGGCTCATCTTT.